This T cell receptor beta chain derives from a study of T cells in Graves' hyperthyroidism and ophthalmopathy. This clonotype has ten or more counts. Deletions cut 5 bases from V and 1 base from J, with 8 bases between. The CDR3 consists of 12 residues. In germline, CDR1 is SQVTM, CDR2 ANQGSEA. The investigators amplified TCR beta CDR3 regions from RNA transcripts. HTBI primers were the set used in a first-round RT-PCR of the TCR CDR3. One entry per CDR3 protein, called by TCRdb with MiXCR from the multiplex PCR reads. The sample lists roughly 300,000 distinct CDR3 sequences; about 21% were seen once. V gene TRBV29-1 combines with J gene TRBJ1-1; unclear D gene. The sequencing input was blood. The receptor was isolated from a woman aged 45-65 years with Graves' hyperthyroidism. In DNA form, the CDR3 reads TGCAGCGTTCACAGAGGGAACACTGAAGCTTTCTTT. Protein: CSVHRGNTEAFF.